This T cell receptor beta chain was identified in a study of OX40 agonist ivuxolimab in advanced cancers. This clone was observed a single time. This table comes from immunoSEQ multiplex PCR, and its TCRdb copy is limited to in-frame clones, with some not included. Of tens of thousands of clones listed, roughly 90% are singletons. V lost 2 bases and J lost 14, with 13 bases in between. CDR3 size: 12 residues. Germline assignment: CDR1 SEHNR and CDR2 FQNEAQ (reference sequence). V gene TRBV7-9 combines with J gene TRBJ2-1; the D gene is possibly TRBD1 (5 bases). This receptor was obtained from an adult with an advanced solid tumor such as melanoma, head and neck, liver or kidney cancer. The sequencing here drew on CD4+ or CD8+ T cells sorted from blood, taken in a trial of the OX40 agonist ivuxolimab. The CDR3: CASSLKGAWKFF. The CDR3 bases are TGTGCCAGCAGCTTAAAAGGGGCGTGGAAGTTCTTC.